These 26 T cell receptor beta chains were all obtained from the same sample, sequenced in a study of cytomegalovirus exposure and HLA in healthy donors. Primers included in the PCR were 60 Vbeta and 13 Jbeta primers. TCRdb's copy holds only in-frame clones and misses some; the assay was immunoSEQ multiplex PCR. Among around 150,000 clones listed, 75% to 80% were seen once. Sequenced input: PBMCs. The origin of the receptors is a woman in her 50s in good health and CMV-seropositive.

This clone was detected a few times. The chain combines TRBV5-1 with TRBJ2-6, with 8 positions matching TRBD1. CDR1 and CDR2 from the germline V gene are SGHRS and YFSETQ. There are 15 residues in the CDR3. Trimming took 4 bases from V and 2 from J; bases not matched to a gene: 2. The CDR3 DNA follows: TGCGCCAGCAGCCCGACAGGGGCTGGGGCCAACGTCCTGACTTTC. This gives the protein CASSPTGAGANVLTF. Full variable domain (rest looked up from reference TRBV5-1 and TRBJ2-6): KAGVTQTPRYLIKTRGQQVTLSCSPISGHRSVSWYQQTPGQGLQFLFEYFSETQRNKGNFPGRFSGRQFSNSRSEMNVSTLELGDSALYLCASSPTGAGANVLTFGAGSRLTVL.

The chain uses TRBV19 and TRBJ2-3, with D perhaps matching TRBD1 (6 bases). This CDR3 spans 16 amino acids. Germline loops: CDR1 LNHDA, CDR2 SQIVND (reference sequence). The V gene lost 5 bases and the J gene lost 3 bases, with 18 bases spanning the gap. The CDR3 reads CASSPSGVVRTDTQYF. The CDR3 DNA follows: TGTGCCAGTAGTCCATCAGGGGTCGTGCGTACAGATACGCAGTATTTT.

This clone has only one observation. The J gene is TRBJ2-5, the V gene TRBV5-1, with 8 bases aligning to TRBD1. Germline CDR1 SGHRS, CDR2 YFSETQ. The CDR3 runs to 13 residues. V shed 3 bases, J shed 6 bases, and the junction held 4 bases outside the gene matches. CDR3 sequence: CASSSTGEKTQYF. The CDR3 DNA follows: TGCGCCAGCAGCTCGACAGGGGAGAAGACCCAGTACTTC. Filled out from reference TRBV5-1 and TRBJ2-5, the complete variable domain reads KAGVTQTPRYLIKTRGQQVTLSCSPISGHRSVSWYQQTPGQGLQFLFEYFSETQRNKGNFPGRFSGRQFSNSRSEMNVSTLELGDSALYLCASSSTGEKTQYFGPGTRLLVL.

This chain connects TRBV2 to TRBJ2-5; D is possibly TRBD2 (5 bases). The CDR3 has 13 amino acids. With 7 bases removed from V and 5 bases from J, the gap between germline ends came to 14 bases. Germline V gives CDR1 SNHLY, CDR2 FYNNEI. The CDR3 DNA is TGTGCCAGCAAACGGCGAAGGGAGGAGACCCAGTACTTC. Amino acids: CASKRRREETQYF.

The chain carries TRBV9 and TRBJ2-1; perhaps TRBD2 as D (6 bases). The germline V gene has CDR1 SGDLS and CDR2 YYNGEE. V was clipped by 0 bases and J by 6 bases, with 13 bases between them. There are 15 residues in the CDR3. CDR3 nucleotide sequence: TGTGCCAGCAGCGTAGAGGCGGGATTACTCAATGAGCAGTTCTTC. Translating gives CASSVEAGLLNEQFF.

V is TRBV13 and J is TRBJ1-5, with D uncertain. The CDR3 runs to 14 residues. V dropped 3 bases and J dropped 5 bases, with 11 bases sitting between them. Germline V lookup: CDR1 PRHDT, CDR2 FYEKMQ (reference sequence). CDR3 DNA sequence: TGTGCCAGCAGCTTGGGAACCGGGGATCAGCCCCAGCATTTT. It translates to CASSLGTGDQPQHF.

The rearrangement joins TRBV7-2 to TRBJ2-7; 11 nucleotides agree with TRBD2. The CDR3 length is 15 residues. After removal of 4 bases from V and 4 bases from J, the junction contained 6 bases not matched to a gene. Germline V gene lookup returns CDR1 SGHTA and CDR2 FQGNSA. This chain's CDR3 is CASSYHLAGGYEQYF. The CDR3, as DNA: TGTGCCAGCAGCTACCACTTAGCGGGAGGGTACGAGCAGTACTTC.

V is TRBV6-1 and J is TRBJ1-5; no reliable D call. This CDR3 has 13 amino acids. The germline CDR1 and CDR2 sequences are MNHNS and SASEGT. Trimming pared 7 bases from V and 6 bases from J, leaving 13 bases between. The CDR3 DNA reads TGTGCCAGCAACCGAGGGTGGGGTCAGCCCCAGCATTTT. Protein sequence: CASNRGWGQPQHF.

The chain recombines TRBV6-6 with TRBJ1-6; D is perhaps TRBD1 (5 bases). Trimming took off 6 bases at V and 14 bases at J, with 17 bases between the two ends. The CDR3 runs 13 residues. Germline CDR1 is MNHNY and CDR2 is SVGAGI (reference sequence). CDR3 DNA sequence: TGTGCCAGCAGCCCCCGCGGGGCATTATCCCTCCACTTT. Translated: CASSPRGALSLHF.

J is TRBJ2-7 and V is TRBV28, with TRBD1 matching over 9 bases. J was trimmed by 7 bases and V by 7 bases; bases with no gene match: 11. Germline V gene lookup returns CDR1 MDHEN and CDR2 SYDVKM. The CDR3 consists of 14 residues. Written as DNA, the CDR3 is TGTGCCAGCACCCTTACAGGGGGCGAGGGAGAGCAGTACTTC. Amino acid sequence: CASTLTGGEGEQYF.

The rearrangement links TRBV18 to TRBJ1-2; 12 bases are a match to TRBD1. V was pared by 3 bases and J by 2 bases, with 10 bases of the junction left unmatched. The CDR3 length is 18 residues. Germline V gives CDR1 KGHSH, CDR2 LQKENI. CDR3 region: CASSPFSGTGGQNYGYTF. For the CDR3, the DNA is TGTGCCAGCTCACCTTTCAGCGGGACAGGGGGCCAGAACTATGGCTACACCTTC.

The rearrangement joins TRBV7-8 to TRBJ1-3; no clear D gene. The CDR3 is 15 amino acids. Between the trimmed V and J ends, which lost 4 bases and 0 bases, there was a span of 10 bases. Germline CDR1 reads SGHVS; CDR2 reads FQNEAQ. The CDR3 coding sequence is TGTGCCAGCAGCTCCTACAGTATCTCTGGAAACACCATATATTTT. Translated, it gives CASSSYSISGNTIYF.

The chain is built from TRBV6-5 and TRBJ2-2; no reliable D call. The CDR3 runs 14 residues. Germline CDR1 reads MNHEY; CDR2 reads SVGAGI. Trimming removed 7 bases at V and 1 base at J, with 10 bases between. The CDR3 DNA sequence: TGTGCCAGCACCCCCGTGTTGAACACCGGGGAGCTGTTTTTT. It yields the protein CASTPVLNTGELFF.

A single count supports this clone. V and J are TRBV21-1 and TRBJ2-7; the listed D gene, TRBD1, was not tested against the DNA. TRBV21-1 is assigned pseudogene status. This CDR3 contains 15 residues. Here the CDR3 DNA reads TGTGCCAGCAGCAAAGTCAGGGTCCTGGCCTACGAGCAGTACTTC. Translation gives CASSKVRVLAYEQYF.

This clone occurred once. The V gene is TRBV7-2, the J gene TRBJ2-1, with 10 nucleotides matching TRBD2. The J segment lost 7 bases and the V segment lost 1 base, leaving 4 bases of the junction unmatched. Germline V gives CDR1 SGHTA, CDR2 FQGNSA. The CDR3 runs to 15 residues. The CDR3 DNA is TGTGCCAGCAGCTTAGTAAGTAGCGGGGGGAATGAGCAGTTCTTC. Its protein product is CASSLVSSGGNEQFF.

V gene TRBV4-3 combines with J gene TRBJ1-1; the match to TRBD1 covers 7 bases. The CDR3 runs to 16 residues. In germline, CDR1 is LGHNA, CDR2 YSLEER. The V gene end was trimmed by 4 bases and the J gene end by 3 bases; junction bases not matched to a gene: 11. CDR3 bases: TGCGCCAGCAGCCCCCAGGGGGGCTGGAAGGACACTGAAGCTTTCTTT. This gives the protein CASSPQGGWKDTEAFF.

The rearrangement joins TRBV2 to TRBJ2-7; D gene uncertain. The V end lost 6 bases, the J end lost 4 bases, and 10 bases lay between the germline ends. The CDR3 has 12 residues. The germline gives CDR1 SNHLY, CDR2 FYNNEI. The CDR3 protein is CASSKQYYEQYF. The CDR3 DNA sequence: TGTGCCAGCAGCAAACAATATTACGAGCAGTACTTC.

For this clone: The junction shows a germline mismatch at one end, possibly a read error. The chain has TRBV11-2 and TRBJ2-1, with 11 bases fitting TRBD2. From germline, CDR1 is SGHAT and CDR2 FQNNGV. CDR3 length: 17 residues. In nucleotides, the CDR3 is TGTGTCAGCAGCTTAAGGCGGTCTAGCGGGGGGCACAATGAGCAGTTCTTC. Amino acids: CVSSLRRSSGGHNEQFF.

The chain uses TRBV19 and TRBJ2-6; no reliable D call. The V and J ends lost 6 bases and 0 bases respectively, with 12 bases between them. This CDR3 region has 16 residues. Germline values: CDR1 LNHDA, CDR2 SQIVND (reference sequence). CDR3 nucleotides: TGTGCCAGTAGGAAGCACAGTAGCTCTGGGGCCAACGTCCTGACTTTC. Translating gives CASRKHSSSGANVLTF.

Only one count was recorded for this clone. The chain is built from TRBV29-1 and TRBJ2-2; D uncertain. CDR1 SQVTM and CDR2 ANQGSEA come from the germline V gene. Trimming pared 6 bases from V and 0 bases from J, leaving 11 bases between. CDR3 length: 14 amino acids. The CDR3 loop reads CSVTSYANTGELFF. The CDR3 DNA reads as TGCAGCGTCACGAGTTACGCGAACACCGGGGAGCTGTTTTTT.

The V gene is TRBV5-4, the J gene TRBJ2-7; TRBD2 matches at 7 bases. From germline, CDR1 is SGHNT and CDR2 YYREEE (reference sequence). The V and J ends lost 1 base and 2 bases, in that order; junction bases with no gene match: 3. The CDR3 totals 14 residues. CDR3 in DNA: TGTGCCAGCAGCTTGTTGGCGGGGGCCTACGAGCAGTACTTC. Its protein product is CASSLLAGAYEQYF.

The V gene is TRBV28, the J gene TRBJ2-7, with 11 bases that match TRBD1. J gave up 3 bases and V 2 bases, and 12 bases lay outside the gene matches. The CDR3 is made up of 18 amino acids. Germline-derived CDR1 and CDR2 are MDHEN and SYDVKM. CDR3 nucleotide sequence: TGTGCCAGCAGTTTACCGGGGACAGGGGGACTCAGGGGCTACGAGCAGTACTTC. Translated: CASSLPGTGGLRGYEQYF. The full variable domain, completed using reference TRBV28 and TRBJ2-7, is DVKVTQSSRYLVKRTGEKVFLECVQDMDHENMFWYRQDPGLGLRLIYFSYDVKMKEKGDIPEGYSVSREKKERFSLILESASTNQTSMYLCASSLPGTGGLRGYEQYFGPGTRLTVT.

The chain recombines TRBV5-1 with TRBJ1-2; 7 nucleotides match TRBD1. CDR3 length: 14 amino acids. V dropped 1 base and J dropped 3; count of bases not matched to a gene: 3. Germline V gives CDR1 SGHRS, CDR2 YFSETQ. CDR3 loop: CASSLQGVDYGYTF. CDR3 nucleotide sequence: TGCGCCAGCAGCTTGCAGGGGGTAGACTATGGCTACACCTTC. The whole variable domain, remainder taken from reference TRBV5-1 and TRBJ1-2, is KAGVTQTPRYLIKTRGQQVTLSCSPISGHRSVSWYQQTPGQGLQFLFEYFSETQRNKGNFPGRFSGRQFSNSRSEMNVSTLELGDSALYLCASSLQGVDYGYTFGSGTRLTVV.

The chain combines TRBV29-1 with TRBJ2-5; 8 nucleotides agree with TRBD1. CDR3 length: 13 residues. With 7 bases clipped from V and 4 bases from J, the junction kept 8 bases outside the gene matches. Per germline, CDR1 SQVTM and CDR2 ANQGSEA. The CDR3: CSGLTGGSETQYF. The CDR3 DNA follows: TGCAGCGGTCTTACAGGGGGTTCAGAGACCCAGTACTTC. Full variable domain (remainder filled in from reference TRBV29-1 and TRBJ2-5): SAVISQKPSRDICQRGTSLTIQCQVDSQVTMMFWYRQQPGQSLTLIATANQGSEATYESGFVIDKFPISRPNLTFSTLTVSNMSPEDSSIYLCSGLTGGSETQYFGPGTRLLVL.

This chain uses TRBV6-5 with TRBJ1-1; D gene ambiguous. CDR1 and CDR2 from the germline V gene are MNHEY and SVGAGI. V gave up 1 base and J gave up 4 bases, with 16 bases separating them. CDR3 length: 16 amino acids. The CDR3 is CASSYWAEASGTEAFF. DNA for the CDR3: TGTGCCAGCAGTTACTGGGCGGAGGCATCAGGCACTGAAGCTTTCTTT.

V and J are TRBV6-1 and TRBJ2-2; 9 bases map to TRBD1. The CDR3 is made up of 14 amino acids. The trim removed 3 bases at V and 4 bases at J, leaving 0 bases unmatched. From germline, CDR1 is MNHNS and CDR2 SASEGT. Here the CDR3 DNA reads TGTGCCAGCAGTGAGACAGGGGGCACCGGGGAGCTGTTTTTT. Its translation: CASSETGGTGELFF.